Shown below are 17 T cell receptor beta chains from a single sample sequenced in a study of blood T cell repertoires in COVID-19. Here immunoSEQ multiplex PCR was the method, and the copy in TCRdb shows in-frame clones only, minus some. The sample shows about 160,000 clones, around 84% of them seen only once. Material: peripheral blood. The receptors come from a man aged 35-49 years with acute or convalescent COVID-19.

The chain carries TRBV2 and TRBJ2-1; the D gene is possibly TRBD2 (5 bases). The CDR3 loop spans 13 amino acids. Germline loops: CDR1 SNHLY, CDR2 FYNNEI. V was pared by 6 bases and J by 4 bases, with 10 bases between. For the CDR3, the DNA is TGTGCCAGCAGGGCGGAGGCATACAATGAGCAGTTCTTC. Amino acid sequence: CASRAEAYNEQFF. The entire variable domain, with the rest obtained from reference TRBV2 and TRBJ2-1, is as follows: EPEVTQTPSHQVTQMGQEVILRCVPISNHLYFYWYRQILGQKVEFLVSFYNNEISEKSEIFDDQFSVERPDGSNFTLKIRSTKLEDSAMYFCASRAEAYNEQFFGPGTRLTVL.

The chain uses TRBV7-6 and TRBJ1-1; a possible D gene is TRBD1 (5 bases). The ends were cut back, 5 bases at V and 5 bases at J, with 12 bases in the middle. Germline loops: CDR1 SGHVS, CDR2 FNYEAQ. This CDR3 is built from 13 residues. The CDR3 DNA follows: TGTGCCAGCAGCACGACAGATTCGACTGAAGCTTTCTTT. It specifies CASSTTDSTEAFF.

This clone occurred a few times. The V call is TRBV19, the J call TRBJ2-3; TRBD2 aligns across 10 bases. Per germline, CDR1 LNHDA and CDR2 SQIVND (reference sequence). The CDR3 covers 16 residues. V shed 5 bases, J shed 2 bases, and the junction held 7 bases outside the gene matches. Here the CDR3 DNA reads TGTGCCAGTAGTGTCCTAGCGGGGGATATCACAGATACGCAGTATTTT. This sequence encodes CASSVLAGDITDTQYF. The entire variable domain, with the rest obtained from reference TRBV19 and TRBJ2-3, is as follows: DGGITQSPKYLFRKEGQNVTLSCEQNLNHDAMYWYRQDPGQGLRLIYYSQIVNDFQKGDIAEGYSVSREKKESFPLTVTSAQKNPTAFYLCASSVLAGDITDTQYFGPGTRLTVL.

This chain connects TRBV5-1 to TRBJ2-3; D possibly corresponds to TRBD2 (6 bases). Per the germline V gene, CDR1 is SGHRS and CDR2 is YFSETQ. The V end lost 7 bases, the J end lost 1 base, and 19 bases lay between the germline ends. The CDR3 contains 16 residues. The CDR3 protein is CASHVGGPVGTDTQYF. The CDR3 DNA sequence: TGCGCCAGCCACGTGGGGGGTCCGGTTGGCACAGATACGCAGTATTTT.

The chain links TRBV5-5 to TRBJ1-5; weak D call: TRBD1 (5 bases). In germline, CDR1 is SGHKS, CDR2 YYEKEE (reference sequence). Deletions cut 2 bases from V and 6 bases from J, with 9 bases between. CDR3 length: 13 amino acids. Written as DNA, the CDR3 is TGTGCCAGCAGCTTAGACAGCGTTCAGCCCCAGCATTTT. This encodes CASSLDSVQPQHF.

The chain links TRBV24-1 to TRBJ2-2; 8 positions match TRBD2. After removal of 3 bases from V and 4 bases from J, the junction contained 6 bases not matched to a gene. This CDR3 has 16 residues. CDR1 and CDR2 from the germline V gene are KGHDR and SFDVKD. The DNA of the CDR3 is TGTGCCACCAGTGATCCGGGACTAGTCGGCACCGGGGAGCTGTTTTTT. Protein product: CATSDPGLVGTGELFF.

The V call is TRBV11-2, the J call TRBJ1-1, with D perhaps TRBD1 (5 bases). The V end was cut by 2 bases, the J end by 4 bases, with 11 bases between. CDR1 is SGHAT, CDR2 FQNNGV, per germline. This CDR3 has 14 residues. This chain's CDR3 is CASSLSGGGTEAFF. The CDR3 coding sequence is TGTGCCAGCAGCTTATCCGGGGGGGGCACTGAAGCTTTCTTT.

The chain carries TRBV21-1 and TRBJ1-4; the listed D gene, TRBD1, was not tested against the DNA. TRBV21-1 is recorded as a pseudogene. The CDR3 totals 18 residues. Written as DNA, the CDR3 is TGTGCCAGCAGCCTCCGGGACAGGCGGACGGGGATTAATGAAAAACTGTTTTTT. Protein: CASSLRDRRTGINEKLFF.

As DNA, the CDR3 is TGTGCCAGCAGCTCTACTTTAAGGGGGCTTAACGAGCAGTACTTC. Translated: CASSSTLRGLNEQYF. This chain uses TRBV7-2 with TRBJ2-7, with 7 bases that match TRBD1. V dropped 4 bases and J dropped 5; count of bases not matched to a gene: 11. This CDR3 region has 15 residues. The germline gives CDR1 SGHTA, CDR2 FQGNSA.

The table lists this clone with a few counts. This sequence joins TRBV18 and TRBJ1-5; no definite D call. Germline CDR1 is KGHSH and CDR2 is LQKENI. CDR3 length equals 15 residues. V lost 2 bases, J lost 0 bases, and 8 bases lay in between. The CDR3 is CASSPNEGSNQPQHF. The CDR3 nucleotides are TGTGCCAGCTCACCAAACGAGGGTAGCAATCAGCCCCAGCATTTT.

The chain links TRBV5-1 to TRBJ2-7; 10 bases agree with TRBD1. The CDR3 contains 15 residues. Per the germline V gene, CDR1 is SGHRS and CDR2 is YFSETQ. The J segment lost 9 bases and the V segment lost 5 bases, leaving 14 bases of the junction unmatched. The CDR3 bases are TGCGCCAGCAGATCCGGGACAGGGGATATACTGGTGCAGTACTTC. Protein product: CASRSGTGDILVQYF.

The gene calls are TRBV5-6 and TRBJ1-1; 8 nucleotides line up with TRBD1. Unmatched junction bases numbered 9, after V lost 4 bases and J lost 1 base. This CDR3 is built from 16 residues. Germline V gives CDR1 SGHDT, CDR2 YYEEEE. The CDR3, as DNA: TGTGCCAGCAGCCGGACAGGGCTGCGGGAGAACACTGAAGCTTTCTTT. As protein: CASSRTGLRENTEAFF.

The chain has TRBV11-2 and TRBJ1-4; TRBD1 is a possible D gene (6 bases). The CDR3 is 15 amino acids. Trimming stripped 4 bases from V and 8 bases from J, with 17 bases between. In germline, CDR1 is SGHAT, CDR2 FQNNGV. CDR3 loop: CASSSLQGWGEKLFF. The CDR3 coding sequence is TGTGCCAGCAGCTCGTTACAGGGTTGGGGCGAAAAACTGTTTTTT.

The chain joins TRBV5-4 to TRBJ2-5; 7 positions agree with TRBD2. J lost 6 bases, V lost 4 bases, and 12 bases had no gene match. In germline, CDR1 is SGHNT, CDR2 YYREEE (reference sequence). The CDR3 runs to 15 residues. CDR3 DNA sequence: TGTGCCAGCAGCCAGGATGTGGTAGCGGGCCAGACCCAGTACTTC. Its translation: CASSQDVVAGQTQYF.

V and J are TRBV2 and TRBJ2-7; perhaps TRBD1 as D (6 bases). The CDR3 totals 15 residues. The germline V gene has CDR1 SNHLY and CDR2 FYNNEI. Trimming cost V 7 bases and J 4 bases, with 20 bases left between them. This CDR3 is CASNPRTAYPYEQYF. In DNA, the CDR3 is TGTGCCAGCAACCCCCGGACAGCTTACCCATACGAGCAGTACTTC.

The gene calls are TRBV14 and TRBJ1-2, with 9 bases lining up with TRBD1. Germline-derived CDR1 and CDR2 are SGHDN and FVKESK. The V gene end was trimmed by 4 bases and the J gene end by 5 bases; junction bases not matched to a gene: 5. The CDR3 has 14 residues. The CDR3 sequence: CASSPQGAGYGYTF. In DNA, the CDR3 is TGTGCCAGCAGCCCACAGGGGGCAGGATATGGCTACACCTTC.

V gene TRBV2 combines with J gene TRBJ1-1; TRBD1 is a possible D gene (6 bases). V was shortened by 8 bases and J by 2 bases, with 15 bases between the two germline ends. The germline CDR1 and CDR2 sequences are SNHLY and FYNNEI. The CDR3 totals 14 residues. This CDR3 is CASGTGSANTEAFF. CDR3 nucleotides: TGTGCCAGCGGCACAGGGTCTGCCAACACTGAAGCTTTCTTT.